This T cell receptor beta chain was recovered during a study of vaccination effects on CD4 cells after COVID-19. Prior to sequencing, the ViraFEST assay stimulated PBMC with viral peptide pools, which expanded the antigen-specific CD4+ T cells. Isolation of CD4+ T cells took place after approximately ten days of culture. Nobody among the vaccine recipients had prior SARS-CoV-2 infection (nucleocapsid antibodies were negative). Notes on this clone: Its cognate antigen is unknown.

The assay was immunoSEQ multiplex PCR, and TCRdb's table has in-frame clones only and misses some. The sample consists of 55,000 to 65,000 clones, roughly 80% of them appearing once. This CDR3 has 15 residues. The V gene's germline CDR1 is KGHDR and CDR2 SFDVKD. V lost 3 bases and J 3 bases, leaving 13 bases between the germline ends. Sample: CD4+ T cells from PBMCs cultured with HCoV-229E spike peptides, taken before COVID-19 vaccination. The TCR sequence derives from a human donor who received a COVID-19 vaccine. The chain employs TRBV24-1 and TRBJ1-1, with a weak D call TRBD1 (6 bases). CDR3 DNA: TGTGCCACCAGTGATCCTAAGGGGGGTGACACTGAAGCTTTCTTT. It codes for CATSDPKGGDTEAFF.